Below are 4 T cell receptor beta chains sequenced from a single sample in a study of blood T cell repertoires in COVID-19. Clones were read by immunoSEQ multiplex PCR, and TCRdb kept only the in-frame ones, dropping some. The sample has roughly 250,000 clones, roughly 93% seen once. Input material: PBMCs or T cells enriched from blood (not recorded which). Source of these receptors: a woman aged 40 to 49 with acute COVID-19.

This rearrangement joins TRBV25-1 to TRBJ2-3, with TRBD2 matching 8 bases. The CDR3 is 16 residues long. Per germline, CDR1 MGHDK and CDR2 SYGVNS. The trim removed 5 bases at V and 1 base at J, leaving 8 bases unmatched. The DNA for the CDR3 is TGTGCCAGCAGTCTCGGGAGGGCCATCGGCACAGATACGCAGTATTTT. Translating gives CASSLGRAIGTDTQYF.

V is TRBV11-2 and J is TRBJ1-5; possible D gene TRBD1, 5 bases. Germline lookup yields CDR1 SGHAT and CDR2 FQNNGV. CDR3 length: 15 residues. Trimming cost V 0 bases and J 1 base, with 7 bases left between them. The DNA for the CDR3 is TGTGCCAGCAGCTTAGATGACAGAAGCAATCAGCCCCAGCATTTT. This gives the protein CASSLDDRSNQPQHF. The full variable domain, in which reference TRBV11-2 and TRBJ1-5 provide the parts outside the CDR3, is EAGVAQSPRYKIIEKRQSVAFWCNPISGHATLYWYQQILGQGPKLLIQFQNNGVVDDSQLPKDRFSAERLKGVDSTLKIQPAKLEDSAVYLCASSLDDRSNQPQHFGDGTRLSIL.

The chain joins TRBV18 to TRBJ1-2, with TRBD1 identical over 9 bases. CDR3 length equals 14 residues. The germline V gene encodes CDR1 KGHSH and CDR2 LQKENI. Losses at the gene ends were 0 bases for V and 7 bases for J; bases not matched to a gene: 3. The CDR3 region has the DNA TGTGCCAGCTCACCACCGACAGGGGGGAGTGGCTACACCTTC. Residues: CASSPPTGGSGYTF.

This clone was detected once. The genes are TRBV7-9 and TRBJ2-7, with a possible D match to TRBD1 (6 bases). The V end was cut by 1 base, the J end by 8 bases, with 15 bases between. This CDR3 spans 14 amino acids. Germline CDR1 is SEHNR and CDR2 is FQNEAQ (reference sequence). For the CDR3, the DNA is TGTGCCAGCAGCTTAGTTAATCAGGGGTCCAAGCAGTACTTC. Translation: CASSLVNQGSKQYF.